This TCR beta chain was identified in a study of cytomegalovirus exposure and HLA in healthy donors. Turning to this clone: What it binds is unknown.

Study-level findings and limits: Analysis performed later showed TCR beta chains linked to HLA being more clonally expanded than equally common others.

The study ran its PCR with 60 Vbeta and 13 Jbeta primers. The method was immunoSEQ multiplex PCR; TCRdb's version includes in-frame clones alone and lacks a portion of them. The profile shows around 130,000 clones, 70% to 90% of them singletons. Input material: PBMCs. The sequence came from a man aged 35-49 years in good health and CMV-seronegative.

CDR3 protein: CASAEGNTGELFF. The CDR3 bases are TGTGCCAGTGCTGAGGGTAACACCGGGGAGCTGTTTTTT. The chain carries TRBV6-5 and TRBJ2-2; a weak D match, TRBD2 (5 bases). The CDR3 extends over 13 amino acids. CDR1 is MNHEY and CDR2 is SVGAGI in the germline V gene. Trimming took 9 bases from V and 2 from J, leaving 10 bases between them.